Listed below are T cell receptor beta chains from one sample, sequenced in a study of T-cell reconstitution after alpha-beta-depleted transplantation in children. Each CDR3 protein gets one entry after TCRdb re-called the PCR reads with MiXCR. Of roughly 200,000 distinct CDR3 sequences listed, approximately 15% are singletons. Sequences were derived from PBMCs from the stem cell graft donor, sampled from the stem cell graft. Receptors originate from a human donor who donated a stem cell graft to a child with acute lymphoblastic leukemia. CDR3s include the opening cysteine and the closing phenylalanine or tryptophan. The order of the fields is clone size, J gene, V gene, D gene, CDR3 DNA, CDR3 protein. The D gene is left open where the match is weak. Rows may omit the clone size; those that give it use once, few, many or a size class.

abundance: NA
j_gene: TRBJ2-1
v_gene: TRBV6-6
d_gene: NA
CDR3nt: TGTGCCAGCCGAAAGGGTGGTGGAGGTAGTCTAATAAGCTCCTACAATGAGCAGTTCTTC
CDR3aa: CASRKGGGGSLISSYNEQFF

abundance: NA
j_gene: TRBJ2-5
v_gene: TRBV5-1
d_gene: TRBD2
CDR3nt: TGCGCCAGCAGCTTGGGACTAGCAGGGCAGAGGCAAGAGACCCAGTACTTC
CDR3aa: CASSLGLAGQRQETQYF

abundance: many
j_gene: TRBJ2-1
v_gene: TRBV5-1
d_gene: TRBD2
CDR3nt: TGCGCCAGCAGCTTGGCCGAACGGGTGGCTAGCGGATACCTGGGTGTGGGCAATGAGCAGTTCTTC
CDR3aa: CASSLAERVASGYLGVGNEQFF

abundance: many
j_gene: TRBJ2-1
v_gene: TRBV5-1
d_gene: TRBD1
CDR3nt: TGCGCCAGCAGCGGGACAGAGTTCTCCTACAATGAGCAGTTCTTC
CDR3aa: CASSGTEFSYNEQFF

abundance: NA
j_gene: TRBJ2-7
v_gene: TRBV6-5
d_gene: NA
CDR3nt: TGTGCCAGCAGTTACTCGAACGGAGGCAGCGGGGAGCAGTACTTC
CDR3aa: CASSYSNGGSGEQYF

abundance: many
j_gene: TRBJ2-7
v_gene: TRBV6-1
d_gene: NA
CDR3nt: TGTGCCAGCAGAGCGACCGGGACACGAAACTCCTACGAGCAGTACTTC
CDR3aa: CASRATGTRNSYEQYF

abundance: few
j_gene: TRBJ2-7
v_gene: TRBV7-2
d_gene: TRBD2
CDR3nt: TGTGCCAGCAGCTGGAGGAGGGAGGGTACCTACGAGCAGTACTTC
CDR3aa: CASSWRREGTYEQYF

abundance: many
j_gene: TRBJ1-5
v_gene: TRBV20-1
d_gene: NA
CDR3nt: TGCAGTGCAGTCGGGGGGCTTAGTCAGCCCCAGCATTTT
CDR3aa: CSAVGGLSQPQHF

abundance: many
j_gene: TRBJ2-7
v_gene: TRBV9
d_gene: NA
CDR3nt: TGTGCCAGCAGCGTCGAAGACTCCTACGAGCAGTACTTC
CDR3aa: CASSVEDSYEQYF

abundance: many
j_gene: TRBJ2-2
v_gene: TRBV12-3/TRBV12-4
d_gene: TRBD1
CDR3nt: TGTGCCAGCAGTCGGACCGGGACAGGGATCACCGGGGAGCTGTTTTTT
CDR3aa: CASSRTGTGITGELFF

abundance: NA
j_gene: TRBJ2-1
v_gene: TRBV4-2
d_gene: TRBD2
CDR3nt: TGTGCCAGCAGCCTCCTTAGCGGGAGTTTCGACAATGAGCAGTTCTTC
CDR3aa: CASSLLSGSFDNEQFF

abundance: NA
j_gene: TRBJ2-1
v_gene: TRBV20-1
d_gene: NA
CDR3nt: TGCAGTGCCCCCGACGCTTTCCGGGGCTACAATGAGCAGTTCTTC
CDR3aa: CSAPDAFRGYNEQFF

abundance: NA
j_gene: TRBJ2-1
v_gene: TRBV5-1
d_gene: TRBD2
CDR3nt: TGCGCCAGCAGCTTAGTAGCGGGATCAGACAATGAGCAGTTCTTC
CDR3aa: CASSLVAGSDNEQFF